The present T cell receptor beta chain was sequenced within a study of cytotoxic CD8 clonotypes in ibrutinib-treated CLL. Overall study context: By median 68 months, roughly 12 had progressed and roughly 15 stayed remitted; responses had been 2 complete and about 24 partial.

Study results and limitations: Public clonotypes were rare and shrank or held steady on treatment. Patients with sustained remission and those progressing were sampled at differing times.

This clone was seen once. Its antigen is undetermined. Germline values: CDR1 MNHEY, CDR2 SMNVEV (reference sequence). CDR3 length equals 16 residues. Trimming at V came to 6 bases and at J to 6 bases, leaving 11 bases not matched to a gene. Data came from immunoSEQ multiplex PCR; TCRdb stores just in-frame clones and leaves some out. The repertoire holds roughly 250,000 clones, 70% seen once, with 15% in the top ten. The sample was PBMCs, taken after 24 months of ibrutinib treatment. This sequence originates from a human donor with chronic lymphocytic leukemia. J is TRBJ1-4 and V is TRBV27; the match to TRBD1 covers 9 bases. CDR3 DNA: TGTGCCAGCAGCCCCATAGACAGGGGGATTCATGAAAAACTGTTTTTT. It is translated as CASSPIDRGIHEKLFF.